The rows below give T cell receptor beta chains drawn from one sample of a study of blood T cell repertoires in COVID-19. Assay: immunoSEQ multiplex PCR; the TCRdb copy retains only in-frame clones and omits some. The sample contains under 450,000 clones, approximately 89% of which appear only once. Sequenced material: peripheral blood. These receptors were obtained from a woman aged 45-59 years with COVID-19, enrolled during active disease. Each CDR3 is given without its conserved first and last residue. The D gene is left open where the match is weak.

d_gene: -
v_gene: TRBV3-1/TRBV3-2
j_gene: TRBJ2-2
CDR3aa: ASRFGTLNTGELF

d_gene: -
v_gene: TRBV30
j_gene: TRBJ1-5
CDR3aa: AWSVRNRPNQPQH

d_gene: -
v_gene: TRBV6-5
j_gene: TRBJ1-2
CDR3aa: ASSLGGGDGYT

d_gene: -
v_gene: TRBV19
j_gene: TRBJ2-2
CDR3aa: ASSLLGAGELF

d_gene: -
v_gene: TRBV7-9
j_gene: TRBJ1-1
CDR3aa: ASSFFRGMSTEAF

d_gene: -
v_gene: TRBV28
j_gene: TRBJ2-3
CDR3aa: ASRQGLDTQY

d_gene: TRBD1
v_gene: TRBV10-1
j_gene: TRBJ2-7
CDR3aa: ASRINGTGNSEQY

d_gene: TRBD1
v_gene: TRBV7-2
j_gene: TRBJ2-7
CDR3aa: ASSPHDRDSYEQY

d_gene: TRBD2
v_gene: TRBV9
j_gene: TRBJ2-1
CDR3aa: ASSTLAGGPTHNEQF

d_gene: -
v_gene: TRBV12-3/TRBV12-4
j_gene: TRBJ1-3
CDR3aa: ASSSYTTIY

d_gene: -
v_gene: TRBV5-1
j_gene: TRBJ1-1
CDR3aa: ASSLVEMNTEAF

d_gene: -
v_gene: TRBV4-1
j_gene: TRBJ1-2
CDR3aa: ASSPGGLARDYGYT

d_gene: -
v_gene: TRBV27
j_gene: TRBJ2-5
CDR3aa: ASSVMIGGETQY

d_gene: TRBD1
v_gene: TRBV6-2/TRBV6-3
j_gene: TRBJ1-5
CDR3aa: ASSSTGPNQPQH

d_gene: TRBD2
v_gene: TRBV15
j_gene: TRBJ2-3
CDR3aa: ATSRRLAGTVLDTQY

d_gene: TRBD1
v_gene: TRBV5-5
j_gene: TRBJ1-6
CDR3aa: ASSLQPGTADNSPLH

d_gene: TRBD1
v_gene: TRBV6-5
j_gene: TRBJ1-2
CDR3aa: ASGGQTYGYT

d_gene: TRBD1
v_gene: TRBV5-6
j_gene: TRBJ1-2
CDR3aa: ASSIDRGPNYGYT

d_gene: -
v_gene: TRBV5-6
j_gene: TRBJ1-2
CDR3aa: ASSLYNNYGYT

d_gene: -
v_gene: TRBV5-6
j_gene: TRBJ2-1
CDR3aa: ASSLEGRPSYNEQF

d_gene: -
v_gene: TRBV7-2
j_gene: TRBJ2-3
CDR3aa: ASSPQTQIGDTQY

d_gene: -
v_gene: TRBV5-4
j_gene: TRBJ1-1
CDR3aa: ASSLGLIGGAF